Shown below are 30 T cell receptor beta chains from a single sample sequenced in a study of OX40 agonist ivuxolimab in advanced cancers. Sequenced by immunoSEQ multiplex PCR; TCRdb stores in-frame clones only, minus some. The repertoire holds some 50,000 clones, roughly 88% seen once, with roughly 1.5% in the top ten. Sample: CD4+ or CD8+ T cells sorted from blood, taken in a trial of the OX40 agonist ivuxolimab. The receptors come from an adult with an advanced solid tumor such as melanoma, head and neck, liver or kidney cancer.

The chain employs TRBV7-6 and TRBJ2-5; D is uncertain. Between the trimmed V and J ends, which lost 0 bases and 5 bases, there was a span of 19 bases. Per germline, CDR1 SGHVS and CDR2 FNYEAQ. This CDR3 is 17 amino acids long. The CDR3 spells CASSLAPTFSPAETQYF. The DNA of the CDR3 is TGTGCCAGCAGCTTAGCCCCCACGTTTTCGCCGGCCGAGACCCAGTACTTC.

The chain employs TRBV28 and TRBJ1-4; D not certain. Trimming left V 8 bases short and J 2 bases short, with 15 bases between. Germline V gene lookup returns CDR1 MDHEN and CDR2 SYDVKM. This CDR3 region has 15 residues. The CDR3 nucleotides read TGTGCCAGCTCGGGCAGTGGCTCCACTAATGAAAAACTGTTTTTT. This codes for CASSGSGSTNEKLFF.

CDR3 nucleotides: TGTGCCAGCAGTGTTTCAGGACTAGCGGGGCTGTTTGGCGGGGAGCTGTTTTTT. It yields the protein CASSVSGLAGLFGGELFF. V is TRBV28 and J is TRBJ2-2, with 12 bases aligning to TRBD2. This CDR3 comprises 18 residues. The germline gives CDR1 MDHEN, CDR2 SYDVKM. With 5 bases clipped from V and 7 bases from J, the junction kept 14 bases outside the gene matches.

This clone was counted once. The CDR3 sequence: CAWSSTIYNEQFF. The CDR3, as DNA: TGTGCCTGGAGTTCAACGATTTACAATGAGCAGTTCTTC. The chain links TRBV30 to TRBJ2-1; D uncertain. Germline loops: CDR1 GTSNPN, CDR2 SVGIG (reference sequence). V dropped 2 bases and J dropped 4 bases, with 9 bases sitting between them. CDR3 length: 13 residues.

The genes are TRBV30 and TRBJ1-5; D is undetermined. The V gene's germline CDR1 is GTSNPN and CDR2 SVGIG (reference sequence). Deletions cut 0 bases from V and 0 bases from J, with 15 bases between. The CDR3 extends over 17 amino acids. CDR3 sequence: CAWSVVGRTDSNQPQHF. CDR3 sequence (DNA): TGTGCCTGGAGTGTGGTGGGAAGGACCGATAGCAATCAGCCCCAGCATTTT.

This clone was seen only once. This sequence joins TRBV5-1 and TRBJ1-1; D is uncertain. Deletions cut 0 bases from V and 0 bases from J, with 9 bases between. This CDR3 has 15 amino acids. Germline assignment: CDR1 SGHRS and CDR2 YFSETQ. In DNA form, the CDR3 reads TGCGCCAGCAGCTTGGCTCAGTTCATGAACACTGAAGCTTTCTTT. Amino acids: CASSLAQFMNTEAFF.

The CDR3 nucleotides are TGTGCCAGCAGCCGCGGGACCGCACACCAAGAGACCCAGTACTTC. Translated: CASSRGTAHQETQYF. The rearrangement uses TRBV11-2 and TRBJ2-5; tentative D call: TRBD2 (6 bases). CDR3 length: 15 residues. Germline CDR1 SGHAT, CDR2 FQNNGV. Between the trimmed V and J ends, which lost 5 bases and 0 bases, there was a span of 13 bases.

The V call is TRBV5-1, the J call TRBJ2-1; 9 positions agree with TRBD1. This CDR3 spans 15 amino acids. V gave up 4 bases and J gave up 4 bases; unmatched junction bases: 6. Germline lookup yields CDR1 SGHRS and CDR2 YFSETQ. The CDR3 loop reads CASSIQGAEYNEQFF. The CDR3 DNA is TGCGCCAGCAGCATACAGGGGGCGGAATACAATGAGCAGTTCTTC.

About this clone: One end of the junction fails to match germline, which may point to a read error. The V call is TRBV30, the J call TRBJ1-4; 7 nucleotides agree with TRBD1. The CDR3 runs to 14 residues. Germline lookup yields CDR1 GTSNPN and CDR2 SVGIG (reference sequence). The DNA for the CDR3 is TGTGCCTGGAGTGCGGACAGGTTAAATGGAAAACTGTTTTTT. Translation gives CAWSADRLNGKLFF.

The chain carries TRBV6-4 and TRBJ2-1; possible D gene TRBD2, 5 bases. This CDR3 has 14 residues. Trimming cost V 2 bases and J 6 bases, with 11 bases left between them. Looked up from germline, CDR1 is MRHNA and CDR2 is SNTAGT. The DNA for the CDR3 is TGTGCCAGCAGTGACAGTGGCCGGGGCAATGAGCAGTTCTTC. It yields the protein CASSDSGRGNEQFF.

The chain recombines TRBV18 with TRBJ2-1; 10 nucleotides agree with TRBD2. The CDR3 extends over 15 amino acids. Trimming removed 4 bases from V and 7 bases from J; junction bases left unmatched: 7. Germline loops: CDR1 KGHSH, CDR2 LQKENI. CDR3 region: CASSRPGLASNEQFF. The DNA of the CDR3 is TGTGCCAGCTCACGGCCGGGACTAGCGTCTAATGAGCAGTTCTTC. The full variable domain, completed using reference TRBV18 and TRBJ2-1, is NAGVMQNPRHLVRRRGQEARLRCSPMKGHSHVYWYRQLPEEGLKFMVYLQKENIIDESGMPKERFSAEFPKEGPSILRIQQVVRGDSAAYFCASSRPGLASNEQFFGPGTRLTVL.

In this sample, this clone turned up a few times. This rearrangement joins TRBV7-3 to TRBJ1-1, with 7 bases lining up with TRBD1. Germline values: CDR1 SGHTA, CDR2 FQGTGA. The CDR3 sequence is 16 residues long. V lost 0 bases and J lost 5; bases outside the gene matches: 9. Here the CDR3 DNA reads TGTGCCAGCAGCTTAACGGGTACAGGGGTATTGACTGAAGCTTTCTTT. Translated: CASSLTGTGVLTEAFF.

The chain carries TRBV2 and TRBJ1-5; D is unclear. From germline, CDR1 is SNHLY and CDR2 FYNNEI. This CDR3 spans 13 amino acids. V was trimmed by 4 bases and J by 1 base, leaving 5 bases between them. The DNA for the CDR3 is TGTGCCAGCAGTGTTGAGAGCAATCAGCCCCAGCATTTT. Translating gives CASSVESNQPQHF.

This clone was observed a single time. The gene calls are TRBV30 and TRBJ2-3, with 11 bases lining up with TRBD2. V lost 0 bases and J lost 3; bases outside the gene matches: 5. This CDR3 has 16 residues. Germline V CDR1 and CDR2: GTSNPN, SVGIG (reference sequence). The CDR3 spells CAWSVGLAVATDTQYF. As DNA, the CDR3 is TGTGCCTGGAGTGTGGGACTAGCGGTGGCTACAGATACGCAGTATTTT. The entire variable domain, with the rest obtained from reference TRBV30 and TRBJ2-3, is as follows: SQTIHQWPATLVQPVGSPLSLECTVEGTSNPNLYWYRQAAGRGLQLLFYSVGIGQISSEVPQNLSASRPQDRQFILSSKKLLLSDSGFYLCAWSVGLAVATDTQYFGPGTRLTVL.

This chain links TRBV29-1 with TRBJ2-2; D gene ambiguous. The germline gives CDR1 SQVTM, CDR2 ANQGSEA. The V end was cut by 2 bases, the J end by 3 bases, with 4 bases between. The CDR3 runs 12 residues. The CDR3 nucleotides read TGCAGCGTTGAACTGTACACCGGGGAGCTGTTTTTT. Amino acid sequence: CSVELYTGELFF.

The chain couples TRBV10-3 to TRBJ2-7; TRBD1 agrees at 9 bases. V was pared by 4 bases and J by 0 bases, with 4 bases of the junction left unmatched. The length of the CDR3 is 15 residues. Germline CDR1 is ENHRY and CDR2 is SYGVKD. The CDR3 is CAISARDRASYEQYF. CDR3 bases: TGTGCCATCAGTGCTCGGGACAGGGCCTCCTACGAGCAGTACTTC.

This clone was recorded once. The rearrangement links TRBV18 to TRBJ1-1; 8 positions agree with TRBD1. Trimming cost V 2 bases and J 5 bases; bases outside gene matches: 7. This CDR3 contains 15 residues. CDR1 KGHSH and CDR2 LQKENI come from the germline V gene. The CDR3 DNA reads as TGTGCCAGCTCACCAGCCTCAGGGGGCCGGACTGAAGCTTTCTTT. Encoded protein: CASSPASGGRTEAFF. The full variable domain, completed using reference TRBV18 and TRBJ1-1, is NAGVMQNPRHLVRRRGQEARLRCSPMKGHSHVYWYRQLPEEGLKFMVYLQKENIIDESGMPKERFSAEFPKEGPSILRIQQVVRGDSAAYFCASSPASGGRTEAFFGQGTRLTVV.

The chain joins TRBV6-5 to TRBJ2-1; D tentatively fits TRBD1 or TRBD2 (5 bases each). CDR3 length: 14 amino acids. Germline V gene data show CDR1 as MNHEY and CDR2 as SVGAGI. V was shortened by 5 bases and J by 6 bases, with 14 bases between the two germline ends. CDR3 DNA: TGTGCCAGCAGTAAGAGGGACGAGCGCAATGAGCAGTTCTTC. Its protein is CASSKRDERNEQFF.

This chain links TRBV18 with TRBJ1-2; D possibly corresponds to TRBD1 (6 bases). V was pared by 6 bases and J by 3 bases, with 14 bases between. Germline V gives CDR1 KGHSH, CDR2 LQKENI. The CDR3 sequence is 14 residues long. Here the CDR3 DNA reads TGTGCCAGCTCTTCCGGACAGATGGACTATGGCTACACCTTC. Translated: CASSSGQMDYGYTF.

V and J are TRBV7-8 and TRBJ1-5, with a tentative D call TRBD1 (5 bases). This CDR3 has 15 amino acids. Germline V CDR1 and CDR2: SGHVS, FQNEAQ. With 5 bases removed from V and 6 bases from J, the gap between germline ends came to 17 bases. In DNA form, the CDR3 reads TGTGCCAGCAGCCTTCGGGACTTTCCGGGTCAGCCCCAGCATTTT. Encoded protein: CASSLRDFPGQPQHF.

The genes are TRBV19 and TRBJ1-5, with D unclear. The CDR3 contains 14 residues. V was cut by 7 bases and J by 2 bases, with 12 bases left in between. From germline, CDR1 is LNHDA and CDR2 SQIVND (reference sequence). DNA of the CDR3: TGTGCCAGTAAACGGGGTTCGGGCAATCAGCCCCAGCATTTT. It yields the protein CASKRGSGNQPQHF.

This clone was observed once. The J gene is TRBJ1-5, the V gene TRBV6-1; possibly TRBD1 for D (5 bases). Germline V CDR1 and CDR2: MNHNS, SASEGT. The V end lost 4 bases, the J end lost 9 bases, and 13 bases lay between the germline ends. The CDR3 is 13 amino acids. CDR3 coding DNA: TGTGCCAGCAGTGCGGACACCGACGGGCCCCAGCATTTT. Encoded protein: CASSADTDGPQHF.

The chain uses TRBV18 and TRBJ2-6; TRBD1 matches at 7 bases. The trim removed 2 bases at V and 4 bases at J, leaving 2 bases unmatched. Germline V gene data show CDR1 as KGHSH and CDR2 as LQKENI. This CDR3 spans 15 amino acids. The chain's CDR3 is CASSPEGAGANVLTF. The CDR3 DNA reads TGTGCCAGCTCACCAGAGGGGGCGGGGGCCAACGTCCTGACTTTC. The full variable domain, in which reference TRBV18 and TRBJ2-6 provide the parts outside the CDR3, is NAGVMQNPRHLVRRRGQEARLRCSPMKGHSHVYWYRQLPEEGLKFMVYLQKENIIDESGMPKERFSAEFPKEGPSILRIQQVVRGDSAAYFCASSPEGAGANVLTFGAGSRLTVL.

This chain connects TRBV11-2 to TRBJ2-1; 13 nucleotides agree with TRBD2. V lost 6 bases to trimming and J lost 4 bases; unmatched junction nucleotides: 9. Per germline, CDR1 SGHAT and CDR2 FQNNGV. The CDR3 contains 17 residues. The CDR3 protein is CASSSGPGLAGYNEQFF. The CDR3 region has the DNA TGTGCCAGCAGTTCTGGACCGGGACTAGCGGGATACAATGAGCAGTTCTTC. Together with reference TRBV11-2 and TRBJ2-1, the CDR3 gives the full variable domain: EAGVAQSPRYKIIEKRQSVAFWCNPISGHATLYWYQQILGQGPKLLIQFQNNGVVDDSQLPKDRFSAERLKGVDSTLKIQPAKLEDSAVYLCASSSGPGLAGYNEQFFGPGTRLTVL.

The rearrangement uses TRBV10-2 and TRBJ1-1, with D possibly being TRBD1 (5 bases). The CDR3 has 15 amino acids. V shed 8 bases and J shed 1 base, with 17 bases lying between them. Germline V gene lookup returns CDR1 WSHSY and CDR2 SAAADI. The CDR3 loop is CASQTAGSRNTEAFF. CDR3 DNA sequence: TGCGCCAGCCAAACGGCAGGGAGTAGGAACACTGAAGCTTTCTTT.

This chain connects TRBV2 to TRBJ2-7; 8 bases align to TRBD1. Germline-derived CDR1 and CDR2 are SNHLY and FYNNEI. V was pared by 10 bases and J by 3 bases, with 14 bases of the junction left unmatched. The length of the CDR3 is 15 residues. CDR3 DNA: TGTGCCACCACCCCGACAGGGGTCGGAGACTACGAGCAGTACTTC. Its protein is CATTPTGVGDYEQYF.

The V gene is TRBV2, the J gene TRBJ2-1, with TRBD2 identical over 16 bases. Germline V gene sequence: CDR1 SNHLY, CDR2 FYNNEI. This CDR3 comprises 15 residues. With V trimmed by 8 bases and J by 8 bases, 6 bases remained unmatched. CDR3 in amino acids: CASGGTSGRVDEQFF. The CDR3 bases are TGTGCCAGCGGAGGGACTAGCGGGAGGGTCGATGAGCAGTTCTTC. The full variable domain, completed using reference TRBV2 and TRBJ2-1, is EPEVTQTPSHQVTQMGQEVILRCVPISNHLYFYWYRQILGQKVEFLVSFYNNEISEKSEIFDDQFSVERPDGSNFTLKIRSTKLEDSAMYFCASGGTSGRVDEQFFGPGTRLTVL.

The chain is built from TRBV19 and TRBJ2-2, with 10 bases lining up with TRBD1. The CDR3 totals 16 residues. CDR1 LNHDA and CDR2 SQIVND come from the germline V gene (reference sequence). Unmatched junction bases numbered 5, after V lost 5 bases and J lost 2 bases. The CDR3 nucleotides read TGTGCCAGTAGTGGGGGACAGGGGTTTAACACCGGGGAGCTGTTTTTT. Protein: CASSGGQGFNTGELFF.

V gene TRBV10-3 combines with J gene TRBJ2-7; D not resolved. V was pared by 2 bases and J by 5 bases, with 7 bases between. Per germline, CDR1 ENHRY and CDR2 SYGVKD. This CDR3 contains 12 residues. In nucleotides, the CDR3 is TGTGCCATCAGTGAGCTGGCAGACGAGCAGTACTTC. Translated: CAISELADEQYF.

The rearrangement links TRBV5-1 to TRBJ2-5; D could derive from TRBD1 or TRBD2 (5 bases each). Deletions cut 4 bases from V and 2 bases from J, with 18 bases between. CDR1 is SGHRS and CDR2 is YFSETQ in the germline V gene. The CDR3 spans 16 residues. The CDR3, as DNA: TGCGCCAGCAGCCGCGAGGGGCAGGGCCAACAAGAGACCCAGTACTTC. Translating gives CASSREGQGQQETQYF. Using reference TRBV5-1 and TRBJ2-5 for the parts outside the CDR3, the full variable domain is KAGVTQTPRYLIKTRGQQVTLSCSPISGHRSVSWYQQTPGQGLQFLFEYFSETQRNKGNFPGRFSGRQFSNSRSEMNVSTLELGDSALYLCASSREGQGQQETQYFGPGTRLLVL.